These 25 T cell receptor beta chains originate from one sample sequenced in a study of blood T cell repertoires in COVID-19. Sequencing used immunoSEQ multiplex PCR; TCRdb keeps in-frame clones, though not all of them. The sample comprises over 100,000 clones, 86% of which are singletons, and about 4.7% rests with the top ten. Input material: peripheral blood. These receptors all come from a man aged 40-50 years with acute or convalescent COVID-19.

This chain joins TRBV29-1 and TRBJ2-5; 7 bases line up with TRBD2. CDR3 length: 16 residues. Looked up from germline, CDR1 is SQVTM and CDR2 is ANQGSEA. V gave up 0 bases and J gave up 5 bases; unmatched junction bases: 12. CDR3 amino acids: CSVEEVRGVAGETQYF. The DNA for the CDR3 is TGCAGCGTTGAAGAAGTTCGGGGGGTTGCGGGGGAGACCCAGTACTTC.

The chain's CDR3 is CASSAGARWADTQYF. The DNA for the CDR3 is TGTGCCAGCTCCGCTGGGGCTAGGTGGGCAGATACGCAGTATTTT. The V gene is TRBV6-5, the J gene TRBJ2-3; possibly TRBD1 for D (5 bases). The V and J ends lost 8 bases and 4 bases respectively, with 19 bases between them. Per the germline V gene, CDR1 is MNHEY and CDR2 is SVGAGI. The CDR3 extends over 15 amino acids.

The chain combines TRBV12-5 with TRBJ1-3; 7 bases line up with TRBD1. The V segment lost 5 bases and the J segment 0 bases; nucleotides outside the gene matches: 13. Germline CDR1 LGHNT, CDR2 FRNRAP. The CDR3 totals 18 residues. CDR3 nucleotide sequence: TGTGCTAGTGGTGGGACAGATGCCACAACCCTCTCTGGAAACACCATATATTTT. Translation: CASGGTDATTLSGNTIYF.

The chain recombines TRBV7-9 with TRBJ2-3; 13 bases match TRBD2. The length of the CDR3 is 17 residues. The V segment lost 4 bases and the J segment 0 bases; nucleotides outside the gene matches: 4. Germline V gene lookup returns CDR1 SEHNR and CDR2 FQNEAQ (reference sequence). The chain's CDR3 is CASSYGLAGASTDTQYF. CDR3 DNA sequence: TGTGCCAGCAGCTACGGACTAGCGGGGGCTAGCACAGATACGCAGTATTTT.

As DNA, the CDR3 is TGTGCCTGGATAATCAGGACAGCTAACTATGGCTACACCTTC. This codes for CAWIIRTANYGYTF. This rearrangement joins TRBV30 to TRBJ1-2, with D possibly being TRBD1 (6 bases). CDR3 size: 14 residues. Trimming took 4 bases from V and 0 from J, leaving 12 bases between them. Germline loops: CDR1 GTSNPN, CDR2 SVGIG (reference sequence). The full variable domain, in which reference TRBV30 and TRBJ1-2 provide the parts outside the CDR3, is SQTIHQWPATLVQPVGSPLSLECTVEGTSNPNLYWYRQAAGRGLQLLFYSVGIGQISSEVPQNLSASRPQDRQFILSSKKLLLSDSGFYLCAWIIRTANYGYTFGSGTRLTVV.

V is TRBV6-5 and J is TRBJ2-1; D not certain. V was trimmed by 5 bases and J by 5 bases, leaving 13 bases between them. The CDR3 runs to 14 residues. CDR1 and CDR2 (germline): MNHEY, SVGAGI. The CDR3 protein is CASSPRSPDNEQFF. CDR3 DNA: TGTGCCAGCAGTCCGAGGTCCCCAGACAATGAGCAGTTCTTC.

The chain employs TRBV5-8 and TRBJ2-3; possibly TRBD1 for D (6 bases). Per germline, CDR1 SGHTS and CDR2 YDEGEE. The CDR3 contains 19 residues. V was pared by 7 bases and J by 1 base, with 28 bases between. CDR3 amino acids: CASPLPPWTVGRGTDTQYF. The DNA for the CDR3 is TGTGCCAGCCCCTTGCCCCCCTGGACAGTCGGCCGTGGCACAGATACGCAGTATTTT.

The chain recombines TRBV7-2 with TRBJ1-5; D call uncertain. With 3 bases removed from V and 0 bases from J, the gap between germline ends came to 9 bases. In germline, CDR1 is SGHTA, CDR2 FQGNSA. The CDR3 covers 15 residues. CDR3 loop: CASSFKRDSNQPQHF. As DNA, the CDR3 is TGTGCCAGCAGCTTCAAGAGGGATAGCAATCAGCCCCAGCATTTT.

This chain's CDR3 is CASSHARYEQYF. Written as DNA, the CDR3 is TGTGCCAGCAGCCATGCGCGCTACGAGCAGTACTTC. This chain uses TRBV12-3 or TRBV12-4 with TRBJ2-7; no definite D call. The CDR3 contains 12 residues. V lost 6 bases and J lost 3, with 9 bases in between.

The V call is TRBV4-3, the J call TRBJ2-2; D is uncertain. Germline V gene sequence: CDR1 LGHNA, CDR2 YSLEER. Trimming removed 0 bases from V and 9 bases from J, with 11 bases in between. CDR3 size: 14 residues. The CDR3 bases are TGCGCCAGCAGCCAAGACCCACAGTCCCGGGAGCTGTTTTTT. Translation gives CASSQDPQSRELFF.

This chain uses TRBV3-1 (or the pseudogene TRBV3-2) with TRBJ2-7; 7 bases are shared with TRBD1. Germline lookup yields CDR1 LGHDT and CDR2 YNNKEL (reference sequence). V was pared by 2 bases and J by 2 bases, with 6 bases of the junction left unmatched. The CDR3 covers 15 residues. The CDR3 protein is CASSQKTGDPYEQYF. The DNA of the CDR3 is TGTGCCAGCAGCCAAAAAACAGGGGACCCCTACGAGCAGTACTTC.

V is TRBV18 and J is TRBJ2-5, with 11 bases that match TRBD2. Germline CDR1 is KGHSH and CDR2 is LQKENI. Losses at the gene ends were 6 bases for V and 4 bases for J; bases not matched to a gene: 13. The CDR3 contains 17 residues. CDR3: CASSPPRTSGGSETQYF. The DNA of the CDR3 is TGTGCCAGCTCGCCGCCCCGAACTAGCGGGGGTTCAGAGACCCAGTACTTC.

The chain uses TRBV30 and TRBJ2-2; 10 bases agree with TRBD2. This CDR3 spans 19 amino acids. The germline gives CDR1 GTSNPN, CDR2 SVGIG (reference sequence). V gave up 1 base and J gave up 0 bases; unmatched junction bases: 11. CDR3 DNA: TGTGCCTGGAGTGCCACCCTAGCGGGAGTCTTAGCGAACACCGGGGAGCTGTTTTTT. Its protein product is CAWSATLAGVLANTGELFF.

The gene calls are TRBV5-5 and TRBJ2-5, with TRBD1 identical over 9 bases. This CDR3 region has 14 residues. From germline, CDR1 is SGHKS and CDR2 YYEKEE (reference sequence). With 6 bases clipped from V and 5 bases from J, the junction kept 8 bases outside the gene matches. Here the CDR3 reads CASKRTGAAETQYF. The CDR3 bases are TGTGCCAGCAAGCGGACAGGGGCGGCGGAGACCCAGTACTTC.

This chain connects TRBV7-9 to TRBJ1-2, with 7 bases aligning to TRBD1. CDR1 is SEHNR and CDR2 is FQNEAQ in the germline V gene (reference sequence). Trimming took 5 bases from V and 4 from J; bases not matched to a gene: 4. This CDR3 has 13 residues. The CDR3 DNA follows: TGTGCCAGCAGCGGGCGGACAGGCTATGGCTACACCTTC. Amino acid sequence: CASSGRTGYGYTF.

This clone was seen more than once but under ten times. The chain recombines TRBV30 with TRBJ1-6; D is possibly TRBD1 (6 bases). CDR1 is GTSNPN, CDR2 SVGIG, per germline (reference sequence). Deletions cut 2 bases from V and 8 bases from J, with 16 bases between. The CDR3 spans 15 residues. The CDR3: CAWSRLQQGDSPLHF. CDR3 sequence (DNA): TGTGCCTGGAGTAGACTCCAACAGGGAGATTCACCCCTCCACTTT.

The chain recombines TRBV7-2 with TRBJ1-6; 9 positions agree with TRBD1. Trimming removed 3 bases from V and 6 bases from J; junction bases left unmatched: 6. The CDR3 totals 16 residues. CDR1 SGHTA and CDR2 FQGNSA come from the germline V gene. The DNA for the CDR3 is TGTGCCAGCAGCTTCACCTCGGACAGGGGTAATTCACCCCTCCACTTT. Translated, it gives CASSFTSDRGNSPLHF.

The chain links TRBV6-5 to TRBJ2-7, with TRBD1 matching 10 bases. The CDR3 totals 14 residues. V shed 6 bases and J 1 base; nucleotides not matched to a gene: 3. The germline gives CDR1 MNHEY, CDR2 SVGAGI. The CDR3 spells CASRPGQGSYEQYF. CDR3 coding DNA: TGTGCCAGCAGACCGGGACAGGGGTCCTACGAGCAGTACTTC.

The J gene is TRBJ2-1, the V gene TRBV18, with TRBD2 matching over 11 bases. V was clipped by 1 base and J by 9 bases; unmatched bases: 5. Germline CDR1 is KGHSH and CDR2 is LQKENI. The CDR3 totals 15 residues. CDR3 sequence reads: CASSPRLAGRGEQFF. CDR3 nucleotide sequence: TGTGCCAGCTCACCACGACTAGCGGGAAGGGGTGAGCAGTTCTTC.

This chain connects TRBV4-1 to TRBJ2-1; 10 positions match TRBD2. This CDR3 region has 16 residues. The trim removed 2 bases at V and 3 bases at J, leaving 4 bases unmatched. Germline V lookup: CDR1 MGHRA, CDR2 YSYEKL. The CDR3 here is CASSQLAGAGYNEQFF. CDR3 nucleotides: TGCGCCAGCAGCCAACTAGCGGGAGCAGGCTACAATGAGCAGTTCTTC.

The rearrangement links TRBV27 to TRBJ1-2; 7 nucleotides agree with TRBD1. Germline V lookup: CDR1 MNHEY, CDR2 SMNVEV (reference sequence). After removal of 2 bases from V and 2 bases from J, the junction contained 2 bases not matched to a gene. This CDR3 comprises 14 residues. This chain's CDR3 is CASSLRGQNYGYTF. CDR3 sequence (DNA): TGTGCCAGCAGTTTAAGGGGACAGAACTATGGCTACACCTTC.

This clone was seen a single time. The V gene is TRBV2, the J gene TRBJ2-1; 10 bases line up with TRBD2. Germline CDR1 SNHLY, CDR2 FYNNEI. The J segment lost 10 bases and the V segment lost 5 bases, leaving 14 bases of the junction unmatched. This CDR3 region has 16 residues. The CDR3 protein is CASSRNPGTSAGEQFF. The CDR3 nucleotides are TGTGCCAGCAGTCGCAATCCCGGGACTAGCGCGGGGGAGCAGTTCTTC.

This clone was found once. This chain uses TRBV15 with TRBJ2-1, with D perhaps matching TRBD1 (6 bases). CDR3 length: 15 residues. V gave up 0 bases and J gave up 8 bases, with 14 bases separating them. Germline V lookup: CDR1 LNHNV, CDR2 YYDKDF (reference sequence). The DNA of the CDR3 is TGTGCCACCAGCAGAGATCTAGGGCAGGGGCATGAGCAGTTCTTC. It yields the protein CATSRDLGQGHEQFF.

The J gene is TRBJ1-4, the V gene TRBV2; D gene uncertain. The germline V gene encodes CDR1 SNHLY and CDR2 FYNNEI. Trimming shortened V by 5 bases and J by 4 bases, and 14 bases separated the two germline ends. This CDR3 is 15 amino acids long. The CDR3 is CASSQRQVYNEKLFF. CDR3 DNA sequence: TGTGCCAGCAGTCAAAGACAAGTATATAATGAAAAACTGTTTTTT.

The J gene is TRBJ2-3, the V gene TRBV7-9; the D gene is possibly TRBD2 (6 bases). This CDR3 is built from 15 residues. Trimming shortened V by 3 bases and J by 0 bases, and 10 bases separated the two germline ends. CDR1 SEHNR and CDR2 FQNEAQ come from the germline V gene (reference sequence). The CDR3 nucleotides read TGTGCCAGCAGCTTCGGGGGTACAAGCACAGATACGCAGTATTTT. This translates into CASSFGGTSTDTQYF.